This is a list of T cell receptor beta chains from one sample in a study of CD8 T cells in ankylosing spondylitis. TCRdb recomputed calls from the 5' RACE reads with MiXCR, one row per CDR3 protein. The sample includes about 360,000 distinct CDR3 sequences, roughly 14% of them seen just once. Sequencing was done on a sample of blood, either unsorted or a sorted T cell fraction (not recorded which). These receptors originate from a male donor with ankylosing spondylitis or in good health (not recorded which). CDR3s include the opening cysteine and the closing phenylalanine or tryptophan. Fields, in order: J gene, clone size, D gene, V gene, CDR3 DNA, CDR3 protein. The D gene is left open where the match is weak. Size is omitted from some rows. Given values are once, few, many or a class for expanded clones.

TRBJ2-2,many,TRBD2,TRBV2,TGTGCCAGCAGAGCCGGGACTAGCGGGTTAGGGGAGCTGTTTTTT,CASRAGTSGLGELFF
TRBJ1-3,NA,NA,TRBV14,TGTGCCAGCCGGTCCTTTTCTGGAAACACCATATATTTT,CASRSFSGNTIYF
TRBJ2-4,NA,TRBD2,TRBV3-1,TGTGCCAGCAGCCAAGCCGGGGGGGCCAAAAACATTCAGTACTTC,CASSQAGGAKNIQYF
TRBJ2-3,NA,TRBD2,TRBV11-3,TGTGCCAGCAGCTCCTCCCCGGGGGGGTCAGATACGCAGTATTTT,CASSSSPGGSDTQYF
TRBJ2-7,NA,TRBD1,TRBV5-5,TGTGCCAGCAGCTTGGCCTGGGGGACAGACGCCTACGAGCAGTACTTC,CASSLAWGTDAYEQYF
TRBJ1-2,NA,NA,TRBV7-9,TGTGCCAGCAGCTCCACGCAGGGAAGTGGTGGCTACACCTTC,CASSSTQGSGGYTF
TRBJ2-7,NA,TRBD1,TRBV5-1,TGCGCCAGCAGCCTCCCAGGGGGCTCGGGGTACGAGCAGTACTTC,CASSLPGGSGYEQYF
TRBJ1-1,many,NA,TRBV9,TGTGCCAGCAGCGTAGGCCAGGGCTACACTGAAGCTTTCTTT,CASSVGQGYTEAFF
TRBJ2-7,NA,NA,TRBV5-1,TGCGCCAGCAGCTTGGACATGGGGTCCTACGAGCAGTACTTC,CASSLDMGSYEQYF
TRBJ1-2,few,NA,TRBV3-1,TGTGCCAGCAGCCAAGGAGTGTCCCACTATGGCTACACCTTC,CASSQGVSHYGYTF
TRBJ2-2,NA,NA,TRBV5-4,TGTGCCAGCAGCTTGGAGGGGCAACTTCGGGTTCGCACCGGGGAGCTGTTTTTT,CASSLEGQLRVRTGELFF
TRBJ2-2,NA,NA,TRBV15,TGTGCCACCAGCACGCGGAGAGGTACCGGGGAGCTGTTTTTT,CATSTRRGTGELFF
TRBJ2-7,NA,NA,TRBV5-1,TGCGCCAGCAGCTTGATACAGGACAGCTCCTACGAGCAGTACTTC,CASSLIQDSSYEQYF